This T cell receptor beta chain was captured in a study of blood T cell repertoires in COVID-19. The wider study: Spain, Italy and the United States supplied samples that represented acute and convalescent COVID-19. Sources were T cells, B-cell-depleted T cells, or PBMCs; the material itself was cDNA or gDNA.

This CDR3 is 11 amino acids long. V was trimmed by 1 base and J by 14 bases, leaving 9 bases between them. CDR1 is GTSNPN and CDR2 is SVGIG in the germline V gene (reference sequence). Only in-frame clones appear in the TCRdb table, and some are missing; sequencing was by immunoSEQ multiplex PCR. This sample yields under 250,000 clones, of which approximately 84% are seen a single time; 4% to 5.5% belongs to the top ten. This TCR derives from a man over 45 with active or convalescent COVID-19. The specimen was peripheral blood. This sequence joins TRBV30 and TRBJ1-6; no firm D call. CDR3 in amino acids: CAWSALRSLHF. DNA for the CDR3: TGTGCCTGGAGTGCCCTTCGGTCCCTCCACTTT.